These 20 T cell receptor beta chains originate from one sample sequenced in a study of control samples from healthy donors and cancer patients. The data were produced by immunoSEQ multiplex PCR, yet TCRdb's version contains in-frame clones alone and is incomplete. The repertoire holds 150,000 to 170,000 clones, with approximately 93% as singletons. Sequenced sample: blood. These TCRs come from a man between 35 and 55 years old in good health.

The chain uses TRBV4-3 and TRBJ1-2, with D perhaps TRBD1 (6 bases). CDR3 size: 17 residues. The germline CDR1 and CDR2 sequences are LGHNA and YSLEER. V was shortened by 0 bases and J by 3 bases, with 17 bases between the two germline ends. CDR3 sequence (DNA): TGCGCCAGCAGCCAAGATACGTCAGGGGATGCGGACTATGGCTACACCTTC. Translating it yields CASSQDTSGDADYGYTF.

CDR3 sequence: CAWSARQNQPQHF. The CDR3 DNA is TGTGCCTGGAGTGCAAGACAGAATCAGCCCCAGCATTTT. J is TRBJ1-5 and V is TRBV30, with D maybe TRBD1 (5 bases). Germline CDR1 reads GTSNPN; CDR2 reads SVGIG (reference sequence). V lost 1 base and J 4 bases, leaving 8 bases between the germline ends. The CDR3 covers 13 residues.

The CDR3 sequence: CASSERSGGTKNIQYF. DNA of the CDR3: TGTGCCAGCAGTGAACGGTCAGGGGGTACCAAAAACATTCAGTACTTC. The chain joins TRBV2 to TRBJ2-4, with 7 bases lining up with TRBD1. The V segment lost 2 bases and the J segment 2 bases; nucleotides outside the gene matches: 6. This CDR3 comprises 16 residues. Looked up from germline, CDR1 is SNHLY and CDR2 is FYNNEI.

This rearrangement joins TRBV18 to TRBJ2-3; the D gene is possibly TRBD1 (6 bases). The CDR3 consists of 14 residues. Per the germline V gene, CDR1 is KGHSH and CDR2 is LQKENI. Trimming took off 0 bases at V and 9 bases at J, with 13 bases between the two ends. CDR3 sequence reads: CASSPPSDRNTQYF. CDR3 nucleotides: TGTGCCAGCTCACCACCCTCCGACAGGAACACGCAGTATTTT.

In the case of this clone: The junction departs from germline at one end; a sequencing error may be responsible. The rearrangement uses TRBV30 and TRBJ2-7; D call uncertain. The V gene's germline CDR1 is GTSNPN and CDR2 SVGIG (reference sequence). The CDR3 contains 13 residues. Here the CDR3 DNA reads TGTGCCTGGGGTGTACGGGCGGCCTACGAGCAGTACTTC. Translating it yields CAWGVRAAYEQYF. Drawing the rest from reference TRBV30 and TRBJ2-7, the complete variable domain is SQTIHQWPATLVQPVGSPLSLECTVEGTSNPNLYWYRQAAGRGLQLLFYSVGIGQISSEVPQNLSASRPQDRQFILSSKKLLLSDSGFYLCAWGVRAAYEQYFGPGTRLTVT.

The chain combines TRBV15 with TRBJ2-3; D is perhaps TRBD1 or TRBD2 (5 bases each). Between the trimmed V and J ends, which lost 0 bases and 0 bases, there was a span of 7 bases. In germline, CDR1 is LNHNV, CDR2 YYDKDF (reference sequence). This CDR3 has 15 residues. CDR3 amino acids: CATSRDRDSTDTQYF. CDR3 bases: TGTGCCACCAGCAGAGATCGGGACAGCACAGATACGCAGTATTTT.

This chain links TRBV4-1 with TRBJ2-1; D gene unclear. The CDR3 contains 15 residues. Looked up from germline, CDR1 is MGHRA and CDR2 is YSYEKL. V lost 0 bases and J lost 6, with 12 bases in between. CDR3 DNA sequence: TGCGCCAGCAGCCAAGAGAGCCCGACGGGCAATGAGCAGTTCTTC. This codes for CASSQESPTGNEQFF.

This sequence joins TRBV28 and TRBJ1-4; TRBD1 is a possible D gene (5 bases). V was cut by 2 bases and J by 8 bases, with 15 bases left in between. CDR1 and CDR2 from the germline V gene are MDHEN and SYDVKM. The CDR3 has 15 residues. Here the CDR3 DNA reads TGTGCCAGCAGTTTAACCGGGGCAGGCGGCGAAAAACTGTTTTTT. It yields the protein CASSLTGAGGEKLFF.

This sequence joins TRBV29-1 and TRBJ2-7; D unclear. Germline loops: CDR1 SQVTM, CDR2 ANQGSEA. The CDR3 totals 11 residues. Trimming removed 8 bases at V and 0 bases at J, with 8 bases between. This CDR3 reads CSISTSYEQYF. As DNA, the CDR3 is TGCAGCATTTCAACCTCCTACGAGCAGTACTTC.

This sequence joins TRBV2 and TRBJ1-6; TRBD1 agrees at 9 bases. The CDR3 length is 19 residues. The germline V gene encodes CDR1 SNHLY and CDR2 FYNNEI. Trimming cost V 1 base and J 9 bases; bases outside gene matches: 16. In DNA, the CDR3 is TGTGCCAGCAGTGAAGGCGGGGACAGGGTGTTTCCTGGCGGTTCACCCCTCCACTTT. It translates to CASSEGGDRVFPGGSPLHF.

The rearrangement joins TRBV2 to TRBJ1-5; D is ambiguous. CDR1 and CDR2 (germline): SNHLY, FYNNEI. The V end lost 3 bases, the J end lost 3 bases, and 12 bases lay between the germline ends. The CDR3 consists of 15 residues. The CDR3 DNA reads as TGTGCCAGCAGTGAGGCCAGGAGTTACAATCAGCCCCAGCATTTT. Translated: CASSEARSYNQPQHF.

This clone was detected a few times. The chain carries TRBV10-1 and TRBJ1-4; D remains unclear. This CDR3 contains 15 residues. CDR1 and CDR2 (germline): WNHNN, SYGVQD (reference sequence). Trimming removed 8 bases from V and 0 bases from J, with 13 bases in between. CDR3 region: CASGEADATNEKLFF. The CDR3 region has the DNA TGCGCCAGCGGAGAGGCAGATGCAACTAATGAAAAACTGTTTTTT.

The chain links TRBV9 to TRBJ1-1; D uncertain. V was trimmed by 3 bases and J by 3 bases, leaving 9 bases between them. The CDR3 covers 13 residues. Germline V gene lookup returns CDR1 SGDLS and CDR2 YYNGEE. The CDR3 DNA sequence: TGTGCCAGCAGCGGGAGCGTTGACACTGAAGCTTTCTTT. Translating it yields CASSGSVDTEAFF.

The V and J genes are TRBV28 and TRBJ1-5; 7 bases fit TRBD1. The germline CDR1 and CDR2 sequences are MDHEN and SYDVKM. V shed 3 bases, J shed 4 bases, and the junction held 3 bases outside the gene matches. This CDR3 comprises 14 residues. CDR3 sequence: CASSFGTANQPQHF. CDR3 in DNA: TGTGCCAGCAGTTTTGGGACAGCAAATCAGCCCCAGCATTTT.

As concerns this clone: The identical CDR3 is also encoded by other nucleotide sequences in the sample. The chain joins TRBV7-9 to TRBJ2-6; D not certain. This CDR3 region has 15 residues. Germline CDR1 SEHNR, CDR2 FQNEAQ (reference sequence). V dropped 1 base and J dropped 4 bases, with 8 bases sitting between them. The CDR3 DNA follows: TGTGCCAGCAGCTTAGGTGTGTCCGGGGCCAACGTCCTGACTTTC. Its translation: CASSLGVSGANVLTF.

The chain carries TRBV5-1 and TRBJ2-1, with D perhaps matching TRBD1 or TRBD2 (6 bases each). Germline V gives CDR1 SGHRS, CDR2 YFSETQ. The CDR3 covers 13 residues. V was pared by 2 bases and J by 10 bases, with 13 bases between. The CDR3 spells CASSFQRGTEQFF. The CDR3 DNA is TGCGCCAGCAGCTTTCAGCGCGGGACAGAGCAGTTCTTC.

This clone occurred once. The junction differs from germline at one of its ends, possibly a read error. The chain combines TRBV27 with TRBJ2-7; D is possibly TRBD2 (5 bases). Germline loops: CDR1 MNHEY, CDR2 SMNVEV (reference sequence). The CDR3 length is 16 residues. The CDR3 is CASSLSRLEAAYEQYF. CDR3 sequence (DNA): TGTGCCAGCAGTCTATCGCGTTTGGAGGCGGCCTACGAGCAGTACTTC.

This chain links TRBV4-3 with TRBJ1-2; the D gene is possibly TRBD1 (5 bases). Trimming left V 0 bases short and J 4 bases short, with 12 bases between. Looked up from germline, CDR1 is LGHNA and CDR2 is YSLEER. This CDR3 has 15 amino acids. CDR3 region: CASSQDSRGIYGYTF. CDR3 coding DNA: TGCGCCAGCAGCCAAGATAGTCGGGGGATCTATGGCTACACCTTC.

The chain recombines TRBV29-1 with TRBJ1-1, with D possibly matching TRBD1 (6 bases). This CDR3 has 12 residues. Between the trimmed V and J ends, which lost 3 bases and 6 bases, there was a span of 11 bases. Germline loops: CDR1 SQVTM, CDR2 ANQGSEA. The CDR3 spells CSVEVGGPEAFF. In nucleotides, the CDR3 is TGCAGCGTTGAGGTGGGGGGCCCTGAAGCTTTCTTT.

In DNA form, the CDR3 reads TGTGCCAGTAGTATTCGGGGAGCCAAAAACATTCAGTACTTC. Amino acids: CASSIRGAKNIQYF. This rearrangement joins TRBV19 to TRBJ2-4, with D perhaps matching TRBD2 (5 bases). Germline assignment: CDR1 LNHDA and CDR2 SQIVND (reference sequence). The V end was cut by 3 bases, the J end by 0 bases, with 6 bases between. This CDR3 is built from 14 residues.